Below are 4 T cell receptor beta chains sequenced from a single sample in a study of shared clonotypes between healthy human individuals. Repertoires were generated with immunoSEQ multiplex PCR, while TCRdb's copy carries only in-frame clones and drops some. The profile shows about a million clones, roughly 77% of them singletons. Sequenced material: memory CD4+ T cells from PBMCs. Subset described: CD45RA-negative fraction. These TCRs come from a man between 18 and 29 years old in good health. Some clones in this sample may be carry-over from other donors' samples.

This sequence joins TRBV15 and TRBJ1-1; 10 bases match TRBD1. Trimming cost V 5 bases and J 6 bases; bases outside gene matches: 3. The CDR3 totals 13 residues. Germline V CDR1 and CDR2: LNHNV, YYDKDF (reference sequence). The CDR3 bases are TGTGCCACCAGCTGGGACAGGGGATCTGAAGCTTTCTTT. Translating it yields CATSWDRGSEAFF.

The chain employs TRBV7-6 and TRBJ2-7; D might be TRBD2 (6 bases). Trimming took 4 bases from V and 4 from J, leaving 20 bases between them. CDR3 length equals 16 residues. The germline CDR1 and CDR2 sequences are SGHVS and FNYEAQ. The CDR3 here is CASSSLGGTAGYEQYF. CDR3 DNA sequence: TGTGCCAGCAGCTCTTTAGGAGGGACCGCGGGGTACGAGCAGTACTTC.

The V and J genes are TRBV7-8 and TRBJ2-2; D may correspond to TRBD1 or TRBD2 (5 bases each). V lost 2 bases and J 6 bases, leaving 16 bases between the germline ends. The CDR3 spans 16 residues. Germline assignment: CDR1 SGHVS and CDR2 FQNEAQ. CDR3 in DNA: TGTGCCAGCAGCTTACCGGGGACGGGTCAGGCCGGGGAGCTGTTTTTT. Translating gives CASSLPGTGQAGELFF.

This clone was counted a few times. This rearrangement joins TRBV7-2 to TRBJ2-7; TRBD2 aligns across 8 bases. J was trimmed by 3 bases and V by 9 bases; bases with no gene match: 13. The CDR3 covers 15 residues. Per the germline V gene, CDR1 is SGHTA and CDR2 is FQGNSA. The CDR3 coding sequence is TGTGCCAGTGACTGGGCGGGAGGACCAAACTACGAGCAGTACTTC. Translation: CASDWAGGPNYEQYF.